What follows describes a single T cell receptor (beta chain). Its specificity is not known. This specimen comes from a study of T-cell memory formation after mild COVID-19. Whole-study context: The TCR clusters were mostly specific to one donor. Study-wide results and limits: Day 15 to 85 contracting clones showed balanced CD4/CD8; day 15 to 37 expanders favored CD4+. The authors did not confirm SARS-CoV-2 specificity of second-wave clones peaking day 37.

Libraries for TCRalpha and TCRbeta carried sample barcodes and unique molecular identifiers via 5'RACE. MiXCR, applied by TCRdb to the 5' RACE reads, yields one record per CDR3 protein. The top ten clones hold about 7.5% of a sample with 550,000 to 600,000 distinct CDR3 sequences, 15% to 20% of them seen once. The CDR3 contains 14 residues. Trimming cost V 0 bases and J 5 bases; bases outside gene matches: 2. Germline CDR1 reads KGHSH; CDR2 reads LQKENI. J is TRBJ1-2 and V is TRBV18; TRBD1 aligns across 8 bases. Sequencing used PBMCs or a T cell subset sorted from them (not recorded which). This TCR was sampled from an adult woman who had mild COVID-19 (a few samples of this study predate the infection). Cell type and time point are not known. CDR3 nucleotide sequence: TGTGCCAGCTCACCACCGGACAGGGTTTATGGCTACACCTTC. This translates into CASSPPDRVYGYTF. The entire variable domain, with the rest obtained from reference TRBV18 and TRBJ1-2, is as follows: NAGVMQNPRHLVRRRGQEARLRCSPMKGHSHVYWYRQLPEEGLKFMVYLQKENIIDESGMPKERFSAEFPKEGPSILRIQQVVRGDSAAYFCASSPPDRVYGYTFGSGTRLTVV.